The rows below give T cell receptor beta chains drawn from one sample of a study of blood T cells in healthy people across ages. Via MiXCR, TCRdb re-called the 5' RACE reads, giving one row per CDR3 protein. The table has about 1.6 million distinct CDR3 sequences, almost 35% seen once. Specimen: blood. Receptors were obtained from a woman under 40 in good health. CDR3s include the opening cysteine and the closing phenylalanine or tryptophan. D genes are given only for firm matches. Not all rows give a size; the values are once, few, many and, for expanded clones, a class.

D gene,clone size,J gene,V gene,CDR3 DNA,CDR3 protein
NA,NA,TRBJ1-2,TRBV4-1,TGCGCCAGCAGTCTTGAACGGGGAAGCTATGGCTACACCTTC,CASSLERGSYGYTF
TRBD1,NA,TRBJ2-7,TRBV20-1,TGCAGTGCTAGACTCCCAGACAGGGGGTACAAGCAGTACTTC,CSARLPDRGYKQYF
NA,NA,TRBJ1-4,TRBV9,TGTGCCAGCAGCGACGGGACGGCGAATGAAAAACTGTTTTTT,CASSDGTANEKLFF
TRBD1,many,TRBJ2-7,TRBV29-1,TGCAGCGTGGGGACAGGGGCTTTTGAGCAGTACTTC,CSVGTGAFEQYF
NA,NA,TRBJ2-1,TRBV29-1,TGCAGCGTTGCGCGGCAGGGGTCGGTGAATGAGCAGTTCTTC,CSVARQGSVNEQFF
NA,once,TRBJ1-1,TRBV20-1,TGCAGTGCTAGTGGCACTAGGATGACCTTTGAAGCTTTCTTT,CSASGTRMTFEAFF
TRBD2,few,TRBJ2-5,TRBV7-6,TGTGCCAGCAGACCCGGACTAGCGGGGGCCACCCAAGAGACCCAGTACTTC,CASRPGLAGATQETQYF
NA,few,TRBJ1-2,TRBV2,TGTGCCAGCAGCGCGGGACGCCTCTATGGCTACACCTTC,CASSAGRLYGYTF
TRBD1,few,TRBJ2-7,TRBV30,TGTGCCTGGAGGGGGACAGGGGGAACCTACGAGCAGTACTTC,CAWRGTGGTYEQYF
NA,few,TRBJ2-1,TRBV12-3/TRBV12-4,TGTGCCAGCAGCTCCTTAAGGAATTACAATGAGCAGTTCTTC,CASSSLRNYNEQFF
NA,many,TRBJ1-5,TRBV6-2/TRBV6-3,TGTGCCAGCAGTACCCAAGTGAGCAATCAGCCCCAGCATTTT,CASSTQVSNQPQHF
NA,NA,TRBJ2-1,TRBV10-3,TGTGCCATCCGTGGGGGTACTCGACCGGGTGAGCAGTTCTTC,CAIRGGTRPGEQFF
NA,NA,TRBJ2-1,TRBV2,TGTGCCAGCAGTGAGGTGACTACCAATCGGCATGAGCAGTTCTTC,CASSEVTTNRHEQFF
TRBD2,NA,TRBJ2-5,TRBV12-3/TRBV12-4,TGTGCCAGCACCTCGGGACTAGGGCGCGAGCGGTACTTC,CASTSGLGRERYF
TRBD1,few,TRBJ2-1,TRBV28,TGTGCCAGCAGTCCCCGGGACAGGGGTGAGCAGTTCTTC,CASSPRDRGEQFF
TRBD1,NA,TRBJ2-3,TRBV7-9,TGTGCCAGCAGCCTAGGACGGACAGGGGCCACAGATACGCAGTATTTT,CASSLGRTGATDTQYF
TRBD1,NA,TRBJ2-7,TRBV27,TGTGCCAGCAGTCCGTCTTGGGACAGGTTTGGGGAGCAGTACTTC,CASSPSWDRFGEQYF
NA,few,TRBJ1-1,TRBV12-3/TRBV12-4,TGTGCCAGCATGGGACCGCACACTGAAGCTTTCTTT,CASMGPHTEAFF
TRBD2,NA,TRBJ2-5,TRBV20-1,TGCAGTACTCCTCTAGGGGGCGCGGGGGGGCCTCAGACCCAGTACTTC,CSTPLGGAGGPQTQYF
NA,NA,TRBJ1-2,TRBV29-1,TGCAGCGTTGAAGAAAACAACAACTATGGCTACACCTTC,CSVEENNNYGYTF
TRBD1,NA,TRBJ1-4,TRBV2,TGTGCCAGCGCCTGGGACAGGGTCGGTGAAAAACTGTTTTTT,CASAWDRVGEKLFF
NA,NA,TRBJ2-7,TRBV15,TGTGCCACCAGCATCACGGGAGAGCCCTCCTACGAGCAGTACTTC,CATSITGEPSYEQYF
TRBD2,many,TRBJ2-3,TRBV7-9,TGTGCCAGCAGTTTCGGACTAGCGCCTAGCACAGATACGCAGTATTTT,CASSFGLAPSTDTQYF
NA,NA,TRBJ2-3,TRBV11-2,TGTGCCAGCAGCTCGACTCCCAAGTTTTTGCAGTATTTT,CASSSTPKFLQYF
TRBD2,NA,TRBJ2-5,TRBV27,TGTGCCACATCCTCACTAGCGGGGGAAGAGACCCAGTACTTC,CATSSLAGEETQYF
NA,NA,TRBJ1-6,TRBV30,TGTGCCTGGAGTACAGACCAAACGACCCTCCACTTT,CAWSTDQTTLHF
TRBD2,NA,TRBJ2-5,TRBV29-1,TGCGGCGTTTCCGGGACTAGCGGGAGTGAGACCCAGTACTTC,CGVSGTSGSETQYF
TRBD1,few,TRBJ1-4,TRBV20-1,TGCAGTGCTAGAAGACAGGGTCAGAGTGAAAAACTGTTTTTT,CSARRQGQSEKLFF
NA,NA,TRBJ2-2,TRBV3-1,TGCGCCAGCAGCCTCAAGGGGCCAACCCGGGCCGGGGAGCTGTTTTTT,CASSLKGPTRAGELFF
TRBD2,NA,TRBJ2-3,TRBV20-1,TGCAGTGCTAGAGATAGGGCGGAAGCGGGGGCGCACACAGATACGCAGTATTTT,CSARDRAEAGAHTDTQYF
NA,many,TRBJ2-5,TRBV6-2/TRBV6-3,TGTGCCAGCAGTTACTCGAACACCCAAGAGACCCAGTACTTC,CASSYSNTQETQYF
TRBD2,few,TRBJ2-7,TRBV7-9,TGTGCCAGCAGCTCTGTAGCGGGGGGGGACCACGAGCAGTACTTC,CASSSVAGGDHEQYF
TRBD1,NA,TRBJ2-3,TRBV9,TGTGCCAGCAGCGTAGAGGGCAGGGGGCATGGAGATACGCAGTATTTT,CASSVEGRGHGDTQYF
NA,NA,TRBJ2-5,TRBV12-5,TGTGCTAGTGGGGAGGGGGCGCGGGAGACCCAGTACTTC,CASGEGARETQYF
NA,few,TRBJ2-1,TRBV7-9,TGTGCCAGCAGCTCCTCGACAGGAACTTACAATGAGCAGTTCTTC,CASSSSTGTYNEQFF
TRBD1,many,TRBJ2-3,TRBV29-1,TGCAGCGTTGACCAAACAGGGGGCGATACGCAGTATTTT,CSVDQTGGDTQYF
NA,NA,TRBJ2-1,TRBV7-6,TGTGCCAGCAGCTTAGTTGGGGGCGGGGGTGAGCAGTTCTTC,CASSLVGGGGEQFF
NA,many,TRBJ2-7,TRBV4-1,TGCGCCAGCAGCCAAGGGAGGGGAAAGGCGGCCGAGGACGAGCAGTACTTC,CASSQGRGKAAEDEQYF
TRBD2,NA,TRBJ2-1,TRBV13,TGTGCCAGCAGCCCGACGGGACTAGCGGGAGAAAGGGTTTCCTACAATGAGCAGTTCTTC,CASSPTGLAGERVSYNEQFF
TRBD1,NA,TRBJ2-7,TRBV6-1,TGTGCCAGCAGCCCCGGACAGGGCCGGGGCGAGCAGTACTTC,CASSPGQGRGEQYF
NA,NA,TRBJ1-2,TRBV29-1,TGCAGCGTCCCCATGAAAGGGTACAACTATGGCTACACCTTC,CSVPMKGYNYGYTF